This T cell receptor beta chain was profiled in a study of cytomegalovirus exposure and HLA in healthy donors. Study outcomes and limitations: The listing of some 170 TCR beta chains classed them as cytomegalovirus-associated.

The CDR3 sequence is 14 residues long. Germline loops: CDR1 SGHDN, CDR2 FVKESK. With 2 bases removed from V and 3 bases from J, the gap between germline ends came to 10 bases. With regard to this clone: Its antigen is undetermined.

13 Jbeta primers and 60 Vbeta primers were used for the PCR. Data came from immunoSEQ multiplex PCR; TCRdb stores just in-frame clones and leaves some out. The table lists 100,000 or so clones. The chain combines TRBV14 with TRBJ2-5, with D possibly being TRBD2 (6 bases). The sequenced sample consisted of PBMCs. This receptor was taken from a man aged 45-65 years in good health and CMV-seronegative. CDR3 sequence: CASSQSGAEETQYF. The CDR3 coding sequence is TGTGCCAGCAGCCAATCGGGAGCCGAAGAGACCCAGTACTTC.